Below, one T cell receptor beta chain is given with its context. What it binds is not known. The sample originates from a study of cytomegalovirus exposure and HLA in healthy donors. Broader study findings: Subsequent analysis revealed that first-cohort TCR clusters tended to co-occur in the 130 or so validation repertoires. The study recorded 160 or so TCR beta chains that were cytomegalovirus-associated.

The data were produced by immunoSEQ multiplex PCR, yet TCRdb's version contains in-frame clones alone and is incomplete. The data show around 120,000 clones, more than 85% seen once. Trimming at V came to 2 bases and at J to 2 bases, leaving 6 bases not matched to a gene. CDR3 size: 16 residues. CDR1 and CDR2 (germline): MNHNY, SVGAGI (reference sequence). The clonotype was recovered from a man aged 18 to 35 in good health and CMV-seropositive. Sequences were obtained from PBMCs. V gene TRBV6-6 combines with J gene TRBJ2-5, with 9 bases lining up with TRBD2. In nucleotides, the CDR3 is TGTGCCAGCAGTTACCTACAAAGCGGGGGGCAAGAGACCCAGTACTTC. Its translation: CASSYLQSGGQETQYF.